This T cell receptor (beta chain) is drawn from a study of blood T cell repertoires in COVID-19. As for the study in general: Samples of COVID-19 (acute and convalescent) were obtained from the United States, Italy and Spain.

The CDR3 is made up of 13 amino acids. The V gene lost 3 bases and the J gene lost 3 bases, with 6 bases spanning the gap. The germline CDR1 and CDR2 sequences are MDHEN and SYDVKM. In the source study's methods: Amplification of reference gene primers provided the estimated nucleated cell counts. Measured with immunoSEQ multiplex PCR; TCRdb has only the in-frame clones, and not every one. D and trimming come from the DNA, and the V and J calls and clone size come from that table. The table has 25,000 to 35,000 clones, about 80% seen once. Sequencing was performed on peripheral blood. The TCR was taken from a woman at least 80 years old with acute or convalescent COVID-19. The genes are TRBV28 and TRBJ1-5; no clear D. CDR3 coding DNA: TGTGCCAGCAGTTTCACAGACAATCAGCCCCAGCATTTT. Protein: CASSFTDNQPQHF.